This T cell receptor beta chain emerged from a study of OX40 agonist ivuxolimab in advanced cancers. Looking at the study overall: A diagnosis of hepatocellular carcinoma, melanoma, renal cell or head and neck cancer was present in dose-escalation patients.

Produced via immunoSEQ multiplex PCR; TCRdb's table is partial and in-frame only. The data show about 72,000 clones, 81% seen once. Trimming removed 11 bases from V and 6 bases from J; junction bases left unmatched: 9. The CDR3 consists of 13 residues. CDR1 is LNHDA, CDR2 SQIVND, per germline (reference sequence). The sequencing used CD4+ or CD8+ T cells sorted from blood, collected in a trial of the OX40 agonist ivuxolimab. The receptor comes from an adult with an advanced solid tumor such as melanoma, head and neck, liver or kidney cancer. This chain uses TRBV19 with TRBJ2-2, with 7 nucleotides matching TRBD1. CDR3 bases: TGTGCCCTCCAAAGAGGGGGCTCCGGGGAGCTGTTTTTT. Its protein product is CALQRGGSGELFF.